This entry describes one T cell receptor beta chain. Its cognate antigen is unknown. The data were taken from a study of T cell repertoires in cytomegalovirus infection. Study overall: Recently identified HLA-C-restricted CMV epitopes were among the peptides used. CMV infection and matching HLA type were both indicated by public TCR beta signatures. Study results and limitations: Summed public TCR beta family frequency identified CMV carriers bearing the relevant HLA.

The V and J ends lost 4 bases and 4 bases respectively, with 8 bases between them. The CDR3 length is 12 residues. CDR1 and CDR2 (germline): SQVTM, ANQGSEA. TCRdb re-called the reads through MiXCR, storing one row per CDR3 protein. The sample holds 75,000 to 95,000 distinct CDR3 sequences; around half are singletons and the top ten take approximately 93%. The clonotype was recovered from a human donor in good health (CMV status not recorded). Some clones in this sample may be carry-over from other donors' samples. The sequences come from CD8+ T cells from cultured PBMCs, collected from culture after CMV antigen stimulation. The chain is built from TRBV29-1 and TRBJ2-1; D is uncertain. As DNA, the CDR3 is TGCAGCGTTGTGTGGGGATACAATGAGCAGTTCTTC. Translated: CSVVWGYNEQFF.